These 13 T cell receptor beta chains were sequenced from one sample in a study of blood T cells in healthy people across ages. Combining a sample-barcoded 5' primer with a J-beta primer mix, a second PCR ran for roughly 6 to 11 cycles. TCRdb re-analysed the 5' RACE reads in MiXCR, keeping a single row per CDR3 protein. The table lists about 680,000 distinct CDR3 sequences, 49% of them singletons, with 25% to 35% in the top ten. The sample taken for sequencing was blood. These receptors came from a woman in her sixties in good health.

CDR3 nucleotide sequence: TGTGCCAGCAGCTTCGACAGGCTCCGGGATACGCAGTATTTT. This codes for CASSFDRLRDTQYF. This chain connects TRBV6-2 or TRBV6-3 to TRBJ2-3; a possible D gene is TRBD1 (6 bases). CDR1 and CDR2 from the germline V gene are MNHEY and SVGEGT. The CDR3 totals 14 residues. V gave up 6 bases and J gave up 6 bases, with 16 bases separating them.

This clonotype was picked up a small number of times. The CDR3 nucleotides are TGTGCCAGCAGCTTAGTATGGGGTGAGCAGTACTTC. The encoded protein is CASSLVWGEQYF. V is TRBV11-1 and J is TRBJ2-7; D is unresolved. Germline loops: CDR1 SGHAT, CDR2 FQDESV (reference sequence). The CDR3 has 12 amino acids. Trimming took 1 base from V and 7 from J, leaving 8 bases between them.

This sequence joins TRBV20-1 and TRBJ2-3, with D maybe TRBD2 (6 bases). CDR1 DFQATT and CDR2 SNEGSKA come from the germline V gene (reference sequence). V lost 0 bases and J lost 0, with 16 bases in between. CDR3 length equals 17 residues. The CDR3 loop is CSARDRRGLRSTDTQYF. In nucleotides, the CDR3 is TGCAGTGCTAGAGATCGGCGGGGATTACGGAGCACAGATACGCAGTATTTT.

This chain uses TRBV7-9 with TRBJ2-5, with D tentatively TRBD2 (6 bases). The V end lost 3 bases, the J end lost 5 bases, and 10 bases lay between the germline ends. The CDR3 loop spans 13 amino acids. Germline CDR1 SEHNR, CDR2 FQNEAQ (reference sequence). CDR3 amino acids: CASSLTRVETQYF. The DNA of the CDR3 is TGTGCCAGCAGCTTGACTAGGGTGGAGACCCAGTACTTC.

The chain joins TRBV27 to TRBJ1-4; no definite D call. Deletions cut 3 bases from V and 5 bases from J, with 10 bases between. Per the germline V gene, CDR1 is MNHEY and CDR2 is SMNVEV (reference sequence). CDR3 length: 14 amino acids. The CDR3: CASSFGRGNEKLFF. The CDR3 nucleotides are TGTGCCAGCAGTTTCGGACGGGGAAATGAAAAACTGTTTTTT.

The chain combines TRBV9 with TRBJ2-2, with D unclear. CDR3 size: 14 residues. Germline V CDR1 and CDR2: SGDLS, YYNGEE. Trimming took off 4 bases at V and 4 bases at J, with 11 bases between the two ends. The CDR3 sequence: CASSKGSTTGELFF. CDR3 coding DNA: TGTGCCAGCAGCAAGGGCTCTACCACCGGGGAGCTGTTTTTT.

About this clonotype itself: Mismatch with germline at one junction end may stem from a read error. The chain has TRBV6-5 and TRBJ2-1, with unresolved D. Germline CDR1 reads MNHEY; CDR2 reads SVGAGI. The CDR3 extends over 15 amino acids. The CDR3 here is CASNYGRLGFDEQFF. CDR3 DNA: TGTGCCAGCAATTACGGCAGGTTAGGATTCGATGAGCAGTTCTTC.

The sample holds a few counts of this clonotype. The chain recombines TRBV7-2 with TRBJ2-1, with unresolved D. The CDR3 is 14 residues long. Germline V CDR1 and CDR2: SGHTA, FQGNSA. Trimming took off 1 base at V and 4 bases at J, with 8 bases between the two ends. This CDR3 reads CASSLVVSYNEQFF. The CDR3 coding sequence is TGTGCCAGCAGCTTAGTTGTATCGTACAATGAGCAGTTCTTC.

The rearrangement joins TRBV20-1 to TRBJ2-3; D unclear. Germline values: CDR1 DFQATT, CDR2 SNEGSKA (reference sequence). The CDR3 runs 11 residues. Trimming pared 7 bases from V and 6 bases from J, leaving 11 bases between. CDR3 region: CSGLKVDTQYF. In DNA, the CDR3 is TGCAGTGGACTTAAAGTGGATACGCAGTATTTT.

The CDR3 region has the DNA TGTGCCATCAGTGAGTCGGGGAATTCCTACAATGAGCAGTTCTTC. Encoded protein: CAISESGNSYNEQFF. V is TRBV10-3 and J is TRBJ2-1; D not resolved. The CDR3 length is 15 residues. CDR1 is ENHRY and CDR2 is SYGVKD in the germline V gene. V lost 0 bases to trimming and J lost 1 base, with 7 bases between them.

This clonotype was counted only a few times. The genes are TRBV27 and TRBJ1-3, with D uncertain. CDR1 MNHEY and CDR2 SMNVEV come from the germline V gene (reference sequence). Trimming took 6 bases from V and 4 from J, leaving 10 bases between them. This CDR3 spans 13 amino acids. The CDR3, as DNA: TGTGCCAGCAGAGCTTCCTCCGGAAACACCATATATTTT. This encodes CASRASSGNTIYF.

The chain combines TRBV2 with TRBJ2-7, with TRBD2 as a possible D gene (5 bases). The J call may be incorrect, as the DNA end agrees better with TRBJ2-5. CDR3 length: 12 residues. Germline V CDR1 and CDR2: SNHLY, FYNNEI. CDR3 in amino acids: CASKDLRETQYF. The CDR3, as DNA: TGTGCCAGCAAGGACTTAAGAGAGACCCAGTACTTC.

This clonotype turned up a few times. The chain employs TRBV14 and TRBJ2-5; 8 bases agree with TRBD2. This CDR3 has 15 residues. Per the germline V gene, CDR1 is SGHDN and CDR2 is FVKESK. With 2 bases clipped from V and 1 base from J, the junction kept 3 bases outside the gene matches. Here the CDR3 DNA reads TGTGCCAGCAGCCAACTCGGACTAGCCCAAGAGACCCAGTACTTC. Protein sequence: CASSQLGLAQETQYF. The entire variable domain, with the rest obtained from reference TRBV14 and TRBJ2-5, is as follows: EAGVTQFPSHSVIEKGQTVTLRCDPISGHDNLYWYRRVMGKEIKFLLHFVKESKQDESGMPNNRFLAERTGGTYSTLKVQPAELEDSGVYFCASSQLGLAQETQYFGPGTRLLVL.